The source of this T cell receptor (beta chain) is a study of low-dose radiotherapy and immunotherapy resistance in tumors. For the study at large: Cohort 2, a group dosed every two weeks at 1 Gy per fraction, received 13 Gy in total over 26 weeks. Aspirin was administered orally at 300 mg daily for four cycles, commencing on cycle 1 day 1. Ipilimumab 1 mg/kg every six weeks, together with nivolumab 240 mg every two weeks, was given intravenously to patients.

This clonotype was seen at least ten times. With TRAV- and TRBV-specific primers, first-strand cDNA was made, covering the alpha and beta chains. TCRs underwent 20 PCR cycles of amplification with a constant-region primer and V-primer adapter. TCRdb passed the reads through MiXCR, listing each CDR3 protein once. The table lists 75,000 to 95,000 distinct CDR3 sequences, roughly 19% of them singletons, with roughly 13% in the top ten. The time point: after trial treatment. Treatment specified: LDRT plus nivolumab, ipilimumab, low-dose cyclophosphamide and aspirin (RACIN trial). The specimen comprised PBMCs, sampled after low-dose radiotherapy plus immunotherapy. The TCR sequence derives from a female donor with ovarian cancer.

The CDR3 coding sequence is TGTGCCAGCAGGGGACTCACCAACACCGGGGAGCTGTTTTTT. Amino acids: CASRGLTNTGELFF. The gene calls are TRBV2 and TRBJ2-2, with a weak D call TRBD2 (6 bases). Germline V gene data show CDR1 as SNHLY and CDR2 as FYNNEI. V shed 6 bases and J shed 2 bases, with 10 bases lying between them. The CDR3 sequence is 14 residues long.